These 7 T cell receptor beta chains share one sample of origin, sequenced in a study of cytomegalovirus exposure and HLA in healthy donors. Primers: 60 Vbeta forward and 13 Jbeta reverse. This table comes from immunoSEQ multiplex PCR, and its TCRdb copy is limited to in-frame clones, with some not included. The data hold over 200,000 clones, with 70% to 85% observed a single time. Sequencing was done on a sample of PBMCs. These receptors originate from a male donor in good health and CMV-seronegative.

The V gene is TRBV6-1, the J gene TRBJ1-5, with D possibly TRBD1 on 5 matching bases. CDR1 and CDR2 from the germline V gene are MNHNS and SASEGT. CDR3 length equals 14 residues. The ends were cut back, 6 bases at V and 5 bases at J, with 14 bases in the middle. The CDR3 loop reads CASRVEGSHQPQHF. CDR3 nucleotide sequence: TGTGCCAGCAGAGTGGAGGGGTCCCATCAGCCCCAGCATTTT.

V usage is TRBV21-1 and J usage is TRBJ2-6; the table gives TRBD2 as D, unverified against the DNA. TRBV21-1 is annotated as a pseudogene. The CDR3 has 14 amino acids. Written as DNA, the CDR3 is TGTGCCAGCATCAACGGCTCTGGGGCCAACGTCCTGACTTTC. It translates to CASINGSGANVLTF.

This chain uses TRBV10-2 with TRBJ2-7; 9 bases fit TRBD2. The CDR3 totals 15 residues. Germline V gene sequence: CDR1 WSHSY, CDR2 SAAADI. V lost 8 bases and J lost 0; bases outside the gene matches: 8. This CDR3 reads CASGKLAGPSYEQYF. The CDR3 DNA reads as TGCGCCAGCGGGAAACTAGCGGGCCCCTCCTACGAGCAGTACTTC.

The chain combines TRBV19 with TRBJ2-5; D is perhaps TRBD2 (5 bases). The better agreement between TRBJ2-7 and the DNA end casts doubt on the J call. The length of the CDR3 is 14 residues. The germline V gene encodes CDR1 LNHDA and CDR2 SQIVND (reference sequence). The CDR3, as DNA: TGTGCCAGTAGTATCAGCGGAGCAACCTACGAGCAGTACTTC. Its protein is CASSISGATYEQYF.

This clone was seen just once. The genes are TRBV11-2 and TRBJ1-2; 12 positions match TRBD1. The CDR3 loop spans 15 amino acids. The germline V gene encodes CDR1 SGHAT and CDR2 FQNNGV. Trimming took 1 base from V and 11 from J; bases not matched to a gene: 8. The CDR3 DNA reads TGTGCCAGCAGCTTAGCCCCGGGACAGGGGGCGGGGTACACCTTC. It codes for CASSLAPGQGAGYTF.

The chain is built from TRBV5-1 and TRBJ2-1; 16 nucleotides agree with TRBD2. Germline CDR1 and CDR2: SGHRS and YFSETQ. The CDR3 is made up of 16 amino acids. The junction had 1 base not matched to a gene; V was cut back by 0 bases and J by 7 bases. The CDR3 protein is CASSLGGLAGGNEQFF. The CDR3 nucleotides are TGCGCCAGCAGCTTGGGGGGACTAGCGGGAGGGAATGAGCAGTTCTTC.

V and J are TRBV10-3 and TRBJ2-5, with 16 bases aligning to TRBD2. V trimming: 5 bases; J trimming: 5 bases; junction bases outside the gene matches: 5. The CDR3 loop spans 16 amino acids. Germline lookup yields CDR1 ENHRY and CDR2 SYGVKD. The CDR3 is CAISRGLAGGRETQYF. The CDR3 DNA follows: TGTGCCATCAGTCGGGGACTAGCGGGAGGGCGGGAGACCCAGTACTTC.